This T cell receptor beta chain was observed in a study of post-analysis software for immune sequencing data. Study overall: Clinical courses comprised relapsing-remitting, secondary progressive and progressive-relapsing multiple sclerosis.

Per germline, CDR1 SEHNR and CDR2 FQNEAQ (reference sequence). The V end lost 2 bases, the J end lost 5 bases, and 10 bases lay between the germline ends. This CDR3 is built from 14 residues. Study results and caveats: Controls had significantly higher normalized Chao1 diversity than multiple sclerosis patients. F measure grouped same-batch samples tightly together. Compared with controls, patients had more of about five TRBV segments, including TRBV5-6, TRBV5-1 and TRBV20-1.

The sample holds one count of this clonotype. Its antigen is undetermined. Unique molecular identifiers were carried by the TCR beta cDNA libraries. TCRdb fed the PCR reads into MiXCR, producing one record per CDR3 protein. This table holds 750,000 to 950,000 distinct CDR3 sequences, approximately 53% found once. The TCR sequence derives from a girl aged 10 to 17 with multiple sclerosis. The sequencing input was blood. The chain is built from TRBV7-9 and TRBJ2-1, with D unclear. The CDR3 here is CASSLTNANNEQFF. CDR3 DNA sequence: TGTGCCAGCAGCTTAACCAACGCCAACAATGAGCAGTTCTTC.